This T cell receptor (beta chain) comes out of a study of cytomegalovirus exposure and HLA in healthy donors. Study-wide results and limits: Donor immune exposure was known only as CMV serostatus. Associated with HLA alleles at 0.05 false discovery rate in a later analysis were about 17,000 TCR beta sequences. Versus the roughly 690-donor mean, an Asian-associated ancestry cluster reportedly showed fewer N-insertions in a later analysis.

The primer mix had 60 Vbeta and 13 Jbeta primers. The assay was immunoSEQ multiplex PCR, and TCRdb's table has in-frame clones only and misses some. Here the sample spans about 160,000 clones, just under 80% being singletons. Turning to this clone: Its antigen is as yet unknown.

Germline values: CDR1 LNHDA, CDR2 SQIVND (reference sequence). This CDR3 contains 14 residues. The J segment lost 2 bases and the V segment lost 6 bases, leaving 7 bases of the junction unmatched. The J gene is TRBJ2-7, the V gene TRBV19, with TRBD1 matching 7 bases. This receptor was identified in a man aged 18 to 29 in good health and CMV-seropositive. The specimen sequenced was PBMCs. The CDR3 reads CASSPTGIPYEQYF. As DNA, the CDR3 is TGTGCCAGTAGCCCGACAGGGATCCCCTACGAGCAGTACTTC.